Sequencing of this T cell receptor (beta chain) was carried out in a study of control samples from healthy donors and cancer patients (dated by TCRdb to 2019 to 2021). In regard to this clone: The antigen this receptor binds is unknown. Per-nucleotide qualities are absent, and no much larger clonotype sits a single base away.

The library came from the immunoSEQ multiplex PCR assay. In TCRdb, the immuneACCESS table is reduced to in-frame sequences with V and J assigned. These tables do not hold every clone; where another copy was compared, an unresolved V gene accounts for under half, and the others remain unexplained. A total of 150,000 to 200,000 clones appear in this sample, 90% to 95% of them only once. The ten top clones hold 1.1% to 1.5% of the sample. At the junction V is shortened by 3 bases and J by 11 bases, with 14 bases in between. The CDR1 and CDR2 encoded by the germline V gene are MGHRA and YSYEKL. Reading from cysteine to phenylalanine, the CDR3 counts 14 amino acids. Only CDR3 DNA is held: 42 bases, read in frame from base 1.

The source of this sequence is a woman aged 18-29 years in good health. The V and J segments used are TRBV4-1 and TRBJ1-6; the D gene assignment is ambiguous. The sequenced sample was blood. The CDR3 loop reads CASSHNARVPPLHF. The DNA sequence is TGCGCCAGCAGCCATAACGCTCGGGTCCCACCCCTCCACTTT.